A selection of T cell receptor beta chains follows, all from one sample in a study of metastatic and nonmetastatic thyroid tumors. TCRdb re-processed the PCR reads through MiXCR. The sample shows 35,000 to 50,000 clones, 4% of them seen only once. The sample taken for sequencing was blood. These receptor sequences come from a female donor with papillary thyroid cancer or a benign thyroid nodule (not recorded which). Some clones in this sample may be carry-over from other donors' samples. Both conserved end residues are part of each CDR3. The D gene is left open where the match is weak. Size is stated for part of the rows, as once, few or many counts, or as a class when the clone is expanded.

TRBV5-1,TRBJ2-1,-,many,CASMARRDSYNEQFF,TGCGCCAGCATGGCCCGACGGGACTCCTACAATGAGCAGTTCTTC
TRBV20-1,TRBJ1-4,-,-,CSARDPGNKRWINEKLFF,TGCAGTGCTAGAGACCCCGGGAATAAAAGATGGATTAATGAAAAACTGTTTTTT
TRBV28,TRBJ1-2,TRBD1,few,CASSPGQDPYYGGYTF,TGTGCCAGCAGTCCGGGACAGGACCCTTACTATGGCGGCTACACCTTC
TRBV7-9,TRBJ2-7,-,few,CASSRGPSYEQYF,TGTGCCAGCAGCCGGGGACCGTCCTACGAGCAGTACTTC
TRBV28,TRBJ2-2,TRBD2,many,CASSLTPFGLANTGELFF,TGTGCCAGCAGCCTAACACCGTTCGGACTAGCGAACACCGGGGAGCTGTTTTTT
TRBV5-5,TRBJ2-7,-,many,CASSLAEAFGAYEQYF,TGTGCCAGCAGCTTGGCGGAGGCTTTTGGGGCCTACGAGCAGTACTTC
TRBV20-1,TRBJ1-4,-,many,CSARAWDIGNEKLFF,TGCAGTGCTAGAGCTTGGGACATTGGCAATGAAAAACTGTTTTTT
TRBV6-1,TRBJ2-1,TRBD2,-,CASSGAYGGSDEQFF,TGTGCCAGCAGTGGTGCGTATGGCGGGAGTGATGAGCAGTTCTTC
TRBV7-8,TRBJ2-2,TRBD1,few,CASSFTGGGTGEPFF,TGTGCCAGCAGCTTTACAGGGGGCGGCACCGGGGAGCCGTTTTTT
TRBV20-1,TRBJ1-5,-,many,CSARTGWASNQPQHF,TGCAGTGCTAGGACGGGTTGGGCTAGCAATCAGCCCCAGCATTTT
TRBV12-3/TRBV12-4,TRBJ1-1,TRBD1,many,CASSWGQSEAFF,TGTGCCAGCAGTTGGGGACAGAGTGAAGCTTTCTTT
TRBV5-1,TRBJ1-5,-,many,CASRQDSNQPQHF,TGCGCCAGCAGACAGGATAGCAATCAGCCCCAGCATTTT
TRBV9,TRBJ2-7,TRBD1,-,CASSEGDRPYEQYF,TGTGCCAGTAGCGAAGGGGACAGACCCTACGAGCAGTACTTC
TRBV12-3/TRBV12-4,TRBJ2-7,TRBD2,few,CASSFSGGGAYEQYF,TGTGCCAGCAGTTTCTCCGGGGGGGGAGCCTACGAGCAGTACTTC
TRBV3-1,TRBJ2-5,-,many,CASSQDRQETQYF,TGTGCCAGCAGCCAAGATCGCCAAGAGACCCAGTACTTC
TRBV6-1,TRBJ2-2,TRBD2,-,CASSAVGLAGDGELFF,TGTGCCAGCAGCGCCGTCGGACTAGCGGGAGACGGGGAGCTGTTTTTT
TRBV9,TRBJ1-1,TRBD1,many,CASSPGQVRGEAFF,TGTGCCAGCAGCCCGGGACAGGTGAGAGGGGAAGCTTTCTTT
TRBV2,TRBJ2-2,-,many,CASSEAIWLGGDTGELFF,TGTGCCAGCAGTGAAGCGATATGGCTTGGGGGCGATACCGGGGAGCTGTTTTTT
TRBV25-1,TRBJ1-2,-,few,CASREGGLNYGYTF,TGTGCCAGCAGGGAAGGGGGTCTAAACTATGGCTACACCTTC
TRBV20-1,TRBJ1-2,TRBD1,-,CSARYTDREDGYTF,TGCAGTGCTAGATATACGGACAGGGAGGATGGCTACACCTTC
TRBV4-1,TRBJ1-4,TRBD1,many,CASSQELGQGAEKLFF,TGCGCCAGCAGCCAAGAGCTGGGACAGGGGGCTGAAAAACTGTTTTTT
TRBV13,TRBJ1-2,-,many,CASSLVSSYGYTF,TGTGCCAGCAGCCTCGTCAGTTCCTATGGCTACACCTTC
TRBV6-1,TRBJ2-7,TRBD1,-,CASSEGQGSSYEQYF,TGTGCCAGCAGTGAAGGACAGGGTAGCTCCTACGAGCAGTACTTC
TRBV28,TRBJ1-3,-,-,CASSSPAEPHSGNTIYF,TGTGCCAGCAGCTCTCCCGCGGAGCCTCACTCTGGAAACACCATATATTTT
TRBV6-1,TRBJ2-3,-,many,CASSDLQGVDTQYF,TGTGCCAGCAGTGACCTACAGGGTGTGGATACGCAGTATTTT
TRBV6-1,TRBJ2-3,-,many,CASSAYNTDTQYF,TGTGCCAGCAGTGCCTATAACACAGATACGCAGTATTTT
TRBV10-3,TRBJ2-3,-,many,CAISLVGSSTDTQYF,TGTGCCATCTCCCTAGTGGGTTCTAGCACAGATACGCAGTATTTT
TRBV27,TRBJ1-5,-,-,CASSFYPDQPQHF,TGTGCCAGCAGTTTCTACCCGGATCAGCCCCAGCATTTT
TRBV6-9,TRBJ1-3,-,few,CASSYVVTVASGNTIYF,TGTGCCAGCAGTTACGTAGTGACGGTGGCCTCTGGAAACACCATATATTTT
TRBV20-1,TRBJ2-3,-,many,CSASVLGTDTQYF,TGCAGTGCTAGCGTCCTCGGCACAGATACGCAGTATTTT
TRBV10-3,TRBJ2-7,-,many,CAISEGAEAQTHF,TGTGCCATCAGTGAAGGGGCGGAGGCGCAGACGCACTTC
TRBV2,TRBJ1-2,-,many,CASSALSTGYGYTF,TGTGCCAGCAGTGCTCTATCGACGGGATATGGCTACACCTTC
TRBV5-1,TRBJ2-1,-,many,CASRSGGSYNEQFF,TGCGCCAGCAGATCCGGGGGTTCCTACAATGAGCAGTTCTTC
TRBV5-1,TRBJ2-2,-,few,CASSSTGPRGGTGELFF,TGCGCCAGCAGCTCTACGGGCCCGCGGGGCGGCACCGGGGAGCTGTTTTTT
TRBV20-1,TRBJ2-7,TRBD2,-,CSARGEGALAVFYEQYF,TGCAGTGCTAGAGGAGAAGGGGCACTAGCGGTATTCTACGAGCAGTACTTC
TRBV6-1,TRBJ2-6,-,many,CASRLGASGANVLTF,TGTGCCAGCAGACTAGGGGCGTCCGGGGCCAACGTCCTGACTTTC
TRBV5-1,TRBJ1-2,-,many,CASSLDGIYGYTF,TGCGCCAGCAGCTTGGACGGTATTTATGGCTACACCTTC
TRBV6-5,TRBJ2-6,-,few,CASSLSARTPSGSNVLTF,TGTGCCAGCAGCTTATCAGCCAGGACCCCCTCTGGGTCCAACGTCCTGACTTTC